This TCR beta chain is from a study of chemoradiotherapy in HPV16-positive cancers. Findings of the study overall: Functional assays defining HPV-specific T cells used only two HPV16-positive patients.

Only in-frame clones appear in the TCRdb table, and some are missing; sequencing was by immunoSEQ multiplex PCR. The data hold roughly 2,000 clones, with 86% observed a single time. As for this clone: The antigen is unknown.

The input for sequencing was tumor tissue, taken from a patient who underwent chemoradiotherapy. The receptor comes from a human donor with HPV-associated anogenital cancer.

CDR3 amino acids: CASSLPTVGGGQETQYF. The CDR3, as DNA: TGTGCCAGCAGCCTTCCTACGGTAGGGGGAGGTCAAGAGACCCAGTACTTC. V usage is TRBV5-5 and J usage is TRBJ2-5, with D perhaps TRBD1 or TRBD2 (6 bases each). Germline V CDR1 and CDR2: SGHKS, YYEKEE (reference sequence). V was clipped by 4 bases and J by 2 bases, with 21 bases between them. The CDR3 sequence is 17 residues long.